This note documents a single T cell receptor (beta chain) sequence. Its antigen remains unknown. The data were taken from a study of cytomegalovirus exposure and HLA in healthy donors. Study at large: Genotyping showed around 80% of almost 400 donors falling in the Caucasian-associated ancestry cluster. Notes on the study in general: Donors were assumed by presence/absence analyses to have roughly uniform sequencing depth.

CDR1 SGHKS and CDR2 YYEKEE come from the germline V gene (reference sequence). CDR3 length: 14 residues. Deletions cut 1 base from V and 3 bases from J, with 11 bases between. A multiplex PCR was run with 60 Vbeta primers and 13 Jbeta primers. Profiling relied on immunoSEQ multiplex PCR, and the TCRdb table lists in-frame clones only, not all of them. The sample carries more than 150,000 clones, 70% to 90% recorded once. This TCR came from a woman in her 30s in good health and CMV-seronegative. The chain uses TRBV5-5 and TRBJ2-7, with D possibly being TRBD2 (7 bases). The material sequenced was PBMCs. In DNA, the CDR3 is TGTGCCAGCAGCTTGCAGGGAGGGGGCTACGAGCAGTACTTC. It encodes CASSLQGGGYEQYF.